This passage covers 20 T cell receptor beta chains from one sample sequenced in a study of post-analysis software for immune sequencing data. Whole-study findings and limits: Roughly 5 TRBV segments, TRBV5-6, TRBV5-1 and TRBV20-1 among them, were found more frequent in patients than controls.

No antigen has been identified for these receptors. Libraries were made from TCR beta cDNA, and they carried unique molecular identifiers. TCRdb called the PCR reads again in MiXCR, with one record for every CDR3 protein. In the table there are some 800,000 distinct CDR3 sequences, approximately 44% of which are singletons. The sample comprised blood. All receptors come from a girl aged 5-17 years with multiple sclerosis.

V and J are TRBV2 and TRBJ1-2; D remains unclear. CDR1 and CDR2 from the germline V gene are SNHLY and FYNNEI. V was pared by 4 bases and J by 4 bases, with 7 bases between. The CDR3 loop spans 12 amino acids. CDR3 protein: CASSGQVYGYTF. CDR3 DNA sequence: TGTGCCAGCAGTGGGCAGGTCTATGGCTACACCTTC.

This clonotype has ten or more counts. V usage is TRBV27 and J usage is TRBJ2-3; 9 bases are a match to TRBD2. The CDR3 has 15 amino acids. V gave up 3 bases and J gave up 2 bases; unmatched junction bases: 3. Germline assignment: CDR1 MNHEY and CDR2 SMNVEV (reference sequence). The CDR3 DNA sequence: TGTGCCAGCAGTTTTCTAGCGGGGTACACAGATACGCAGTATTTT. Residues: CASSFLAGYTDTQYF.

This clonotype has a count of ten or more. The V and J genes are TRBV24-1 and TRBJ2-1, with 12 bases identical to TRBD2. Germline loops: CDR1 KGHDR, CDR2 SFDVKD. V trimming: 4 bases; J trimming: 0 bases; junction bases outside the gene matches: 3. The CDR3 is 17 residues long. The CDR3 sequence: CATSDPTSGSSYNEQFF. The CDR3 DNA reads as TGTGCCACCAGTGACCCGACTAGCGGGAGCTCCTACAATGAGCAGTTCTTC.

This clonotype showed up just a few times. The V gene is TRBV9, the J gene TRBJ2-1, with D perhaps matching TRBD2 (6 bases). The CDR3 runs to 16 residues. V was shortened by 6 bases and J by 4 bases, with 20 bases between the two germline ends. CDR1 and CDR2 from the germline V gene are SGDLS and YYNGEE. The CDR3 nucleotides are TGTGCCAGCACCCAGGATGCGGGGCCCCCTTACAATGAGCAGTTCTTC. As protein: CASTQDAGPPYNEQFF.

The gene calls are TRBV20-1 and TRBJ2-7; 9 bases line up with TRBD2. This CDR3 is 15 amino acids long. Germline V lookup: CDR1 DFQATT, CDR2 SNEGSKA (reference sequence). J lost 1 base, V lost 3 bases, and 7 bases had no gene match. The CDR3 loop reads CSASAPSGVSYEQYF. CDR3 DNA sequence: TGCAGTGCTAGCGCCCCTAGCGGGGTGTCCTACGAGCAGTACTTC.

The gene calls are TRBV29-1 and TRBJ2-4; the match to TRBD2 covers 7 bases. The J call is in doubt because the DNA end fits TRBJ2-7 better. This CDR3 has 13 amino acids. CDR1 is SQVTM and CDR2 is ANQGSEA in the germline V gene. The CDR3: CSVESLADYEQYF. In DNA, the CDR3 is TGCAGCGTTGAATCGCTAGCGGATTACGAGCAGTACTTC.

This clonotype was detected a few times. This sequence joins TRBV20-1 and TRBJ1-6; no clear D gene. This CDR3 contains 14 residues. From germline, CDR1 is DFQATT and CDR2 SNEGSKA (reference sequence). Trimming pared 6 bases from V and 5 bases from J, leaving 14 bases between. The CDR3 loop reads CSAQAGRHNSPLHF. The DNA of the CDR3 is TGCAGTGCCCAAGCCGGACGGCATAATTCACCCCTCCACTTT.

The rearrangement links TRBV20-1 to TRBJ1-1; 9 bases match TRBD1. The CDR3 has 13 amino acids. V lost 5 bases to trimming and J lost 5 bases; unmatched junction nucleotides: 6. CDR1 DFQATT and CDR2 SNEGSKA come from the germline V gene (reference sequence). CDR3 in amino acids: CSAERTGDTEAFF. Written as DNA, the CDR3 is TGCAGTGCTGAGCGGACAGGGGATACTGAAGCTTTCTTT.

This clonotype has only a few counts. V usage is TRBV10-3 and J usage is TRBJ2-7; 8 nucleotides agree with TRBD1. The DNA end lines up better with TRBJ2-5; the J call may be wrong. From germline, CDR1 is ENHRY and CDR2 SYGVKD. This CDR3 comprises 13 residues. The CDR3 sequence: CAMRQGSSETQYF. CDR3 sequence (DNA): TGTGCCATGAGACAGGGGAGTAGTGAGACCCAGTACTTC.

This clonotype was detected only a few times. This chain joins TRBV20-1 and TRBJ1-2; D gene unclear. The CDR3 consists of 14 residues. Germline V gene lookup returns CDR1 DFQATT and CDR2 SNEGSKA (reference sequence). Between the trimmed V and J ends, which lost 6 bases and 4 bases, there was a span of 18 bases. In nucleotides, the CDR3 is TGCAGTGCACCGGACCCCTGGGAGGTCTATGGCTACACCTTC. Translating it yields CSAPDPWEVYGYTF.

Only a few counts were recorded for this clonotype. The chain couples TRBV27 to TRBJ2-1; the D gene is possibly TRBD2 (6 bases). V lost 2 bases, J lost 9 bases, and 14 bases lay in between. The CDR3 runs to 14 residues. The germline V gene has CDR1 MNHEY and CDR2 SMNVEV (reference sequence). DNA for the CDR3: TGTGCCAGCAGTTTAACTCGGGAGTGGGGTGAGCAGTTCTTC. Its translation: CASSLTREWGEQFF.

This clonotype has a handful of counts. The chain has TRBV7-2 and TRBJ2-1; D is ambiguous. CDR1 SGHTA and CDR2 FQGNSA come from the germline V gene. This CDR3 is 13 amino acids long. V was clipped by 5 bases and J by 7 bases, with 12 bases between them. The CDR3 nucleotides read TGTGCCAGCAGCACCGACAAGGTGAATGAGCAGTTCTTC. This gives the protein CASSTDKVNEQFF.

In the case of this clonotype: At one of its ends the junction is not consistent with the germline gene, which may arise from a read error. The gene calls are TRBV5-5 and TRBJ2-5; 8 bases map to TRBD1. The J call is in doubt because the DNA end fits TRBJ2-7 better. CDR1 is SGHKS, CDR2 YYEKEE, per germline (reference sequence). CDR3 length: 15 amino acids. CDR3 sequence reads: CANSLSSDRAAEQYF. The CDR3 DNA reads TGTGCCAACAGCTTGTCATCGGACAGGGCTGCCGAGCAGTACTTC.

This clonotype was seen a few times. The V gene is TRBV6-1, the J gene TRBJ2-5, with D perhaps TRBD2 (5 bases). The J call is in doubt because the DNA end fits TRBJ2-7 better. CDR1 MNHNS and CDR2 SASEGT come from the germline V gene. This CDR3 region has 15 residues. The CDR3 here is CASSGGLSLSYEQYF. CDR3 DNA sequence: TGTGCCAGCAGTGGTGGACTCTCCCTCTCCTACGAGCAGTACTTC.

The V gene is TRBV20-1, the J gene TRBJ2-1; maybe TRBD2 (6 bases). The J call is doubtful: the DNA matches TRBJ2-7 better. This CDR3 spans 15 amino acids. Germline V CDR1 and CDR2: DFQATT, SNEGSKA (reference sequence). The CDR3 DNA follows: TGCAGTGCAGTGGGGACTCCCACAGTACCCTACGAGCAGTACTTC. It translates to CSAVGTPTVPYEQYF.

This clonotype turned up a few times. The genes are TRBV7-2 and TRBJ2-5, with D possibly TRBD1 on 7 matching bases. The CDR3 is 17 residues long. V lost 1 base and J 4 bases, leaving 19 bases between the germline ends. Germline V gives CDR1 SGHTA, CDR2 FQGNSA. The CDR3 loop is CASSLGRTGLHGETQYF. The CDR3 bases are TGTGCCAGCAGCTTAGGACGGACAGGACTACACGGAGAGACCCAGTACTTC.

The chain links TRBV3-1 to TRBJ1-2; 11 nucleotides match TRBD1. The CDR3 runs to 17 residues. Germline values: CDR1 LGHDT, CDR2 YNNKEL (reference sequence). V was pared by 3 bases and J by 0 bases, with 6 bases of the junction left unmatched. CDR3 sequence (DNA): TGTGCCAGCAGCCACATCCGGGACAGGGGGACTAACTATGGCTACACCTTC. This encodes CASSHIRDRGTNYGYTF.

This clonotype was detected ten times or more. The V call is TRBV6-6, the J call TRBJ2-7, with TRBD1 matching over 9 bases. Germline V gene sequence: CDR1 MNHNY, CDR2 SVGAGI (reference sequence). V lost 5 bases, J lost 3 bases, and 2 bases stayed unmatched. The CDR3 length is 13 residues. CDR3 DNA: TGTGCCAGCAGTGGGACAGGGAGCTACGAGCAGTACTTC. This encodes CASSGTGSYEQYF.

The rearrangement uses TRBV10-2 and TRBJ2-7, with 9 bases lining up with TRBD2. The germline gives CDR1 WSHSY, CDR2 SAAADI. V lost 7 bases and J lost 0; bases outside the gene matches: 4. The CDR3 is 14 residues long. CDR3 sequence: CASNPSGISYEQYF. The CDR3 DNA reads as TGCGCCAGCAACCCTAGCGGGATCTCCTACGAGCAGTACTTC.

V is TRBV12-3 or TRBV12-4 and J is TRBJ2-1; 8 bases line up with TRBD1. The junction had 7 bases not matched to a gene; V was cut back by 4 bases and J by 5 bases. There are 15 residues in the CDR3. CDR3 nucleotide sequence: TGTGCCAGCAGTTACGGACAGGGTCTCAACAATGAGCAGTTCTTC. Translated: CASSYGQGLNNEQFF.